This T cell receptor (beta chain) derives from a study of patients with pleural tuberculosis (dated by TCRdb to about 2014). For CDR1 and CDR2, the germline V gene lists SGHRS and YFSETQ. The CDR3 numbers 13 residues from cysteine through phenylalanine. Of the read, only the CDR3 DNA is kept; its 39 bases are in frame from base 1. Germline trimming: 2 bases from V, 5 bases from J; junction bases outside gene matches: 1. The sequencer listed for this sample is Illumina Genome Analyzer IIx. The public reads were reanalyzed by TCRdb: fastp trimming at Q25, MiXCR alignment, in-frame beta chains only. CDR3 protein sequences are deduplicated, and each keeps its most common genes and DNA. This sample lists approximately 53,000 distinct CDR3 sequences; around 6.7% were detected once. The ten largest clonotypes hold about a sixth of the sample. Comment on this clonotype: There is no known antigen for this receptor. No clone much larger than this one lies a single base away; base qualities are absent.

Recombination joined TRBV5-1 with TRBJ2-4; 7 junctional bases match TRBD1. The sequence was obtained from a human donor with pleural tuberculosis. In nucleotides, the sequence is TGCGCCAGCAGCTTAGGGGGCGAAAACATTCAGTACTTC. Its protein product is CASSLGGENIQYF.